Listed below are T cell receptor beta chains from one sample, sequenced in a study of blood T cell repertoires in COVID-19. The method was immunoSEQ multiplex PCR; TCRdb's version includes in-frame clones alone and lacks a portion of them. This table holds around 100,000 clones, roughly 90% found once. Sequencing was performed on peripheral blood. The receptor source for this set is a man between 60 and 75 years old with acute or convalescent COVID-19. CDR3s include the opening cysteine and the closing phenylalanine or tryptophan. The order of the fields is J gene, clone size, D gene, V gene, CDR3 DNA, CDR3 protein. A D gene is named only where the DNA matches it firmly. Some rows mark clone size as missing; the rest say once, few, many or name a class of expanded clone.

TRBJ1-5 | - | TRBD1 | TRBV28 | TGTGCCAGCCGTAAGAGTGGGACAGGCAATCAGCCCCAGCATTTT | CASRKSGTGNQPQHF
TRBJ1-1 | - | TRBD1 | TRBV5-1 | TGCGCCAGCAGCGCGCAGGACAGGGGACTTGGTACTGAAGCTTTCTTT | CASSAQDRGLGTEAFF
TRBJ2-5 | - | TRBD1 | TRBV5-1 | TGCGCCAGCAGCTCACCGGGACAGGGGGCTCAAGAGACCCAGTACTTC | CASSSPGQGAQETQYF
TRBJ2-3 | - | TRBD2 | TRBV7-9 | TGTGCCAGCAGCTTAGGGGCGGGAGCCACAGATACGCAGTATTTT | CASSLGAGATDTQYF
TRBJ2-1 | - | TRBD1 | TRBV5-1 | TGCGCCAGCAGCTTGAGGACAGGGAGATCCTACAATGAGCAGTTCTTC | CASSLRTGRSYNEQFF
TRBJ2-1 | - | TRBD1 | TRBV5-4 | TGTGCCAGCAGCTTGGGGACAGGGGGCATCTACAATGAGCAGTTCTTC | CASSLGTGGIYNEQFF
TRBJ1-6 | - | - | TRBV20-1 | TGCAGTGCTAGTATTTCGGGGTCTGGGAATTCACCCCTCCACTTT | CSASISGSGNSPLHF
TRBJ2-2 | - | - | TRBV7-6 | TGTGCCAGCAGCTTAATTACAGGGATGGTAGCCGGGGAGCTGTTTTTT | CASSLITGMVAGELFF
TRBJ1-1 | - | - | TRBV6-5 | TGTGCCAGCAGTTACCGGGATGACACTGAAGCTTTCTTT | CASSYRDDTEAFF
TRBJ2-1 | few | TRBD2 | TRBV5-4 | TGTGCCAGCAGCCCGGGACTAGCGGGAGCCATCAGCTCCTACAATGAGCAGTTCTTC | CASSPGLAGAISSYNEQFF
TRBJ1-4 | - | TRBD1 | TRBV7-8 | TGTGCCAGCAGCTTATTGGGGACAGCTAATGAAAAACTGTTTTTT | CASSLLGTANEKLFF
TRBJ1-1 | - | - | TRBV5-1 | TGCGCCAGCGGCCTAAGGGGGGGCACTGAAGCTTTCTTT | CASGLRGGTEAFF
TRBJ2-1 | - | TRBD1 | TRBV5-8 | TGTGCCAGCAGCTTGGTAGGGGGCGTTTCAAATGAGCAGTTCTTC | CASSLVGGVSNEQFF
TRBJ1-5 | - | - | TRBV12-2 | TGTGCAAGTCGCCGAGCCAAGGGGGACAGGAATCAACCCCAGCATTTT | CASRRAKGDRNQPQHF
TRBJ2-1 | once | TRBD2 | TRBV9 | TGTGCCAGCACCGCTATTGGGACTAGCGGGATGGGTGAGCAGTTCTTC | CASTAIGTSGMGEQFF
TRBJ2-1 | - | - | TRBV5-4 | TGTGCCAGCAGCCAGGACAGTAGCTCCTACAATGAGCAGTTCTTC | CASSQDSSSYNEQFF
TRBJ2-3 | - | - | TRBV19 | TGTGCCAGTAGTCCCGTCGAGGCAACCACAGATACGCAGTATTTT | CASSPVEATTDTQYF
TRBJ2-5 | few | - | TRBV27 | TGTGCCAGCAGCCCCACTAGCAAACGACTGAGAGAGACCCAGTACTTC | CASSPTSKRLRETQYF
TRBJ2-2 | once | TRBD2 | TRBV19 | TGTGCCAGTAGTAGGAAAGCTAGCGGGAGGGATTGGACCGGGGAGCTGTTTTTT | CASSRKASGRDWTGELFF
TRBJ2-1 | - | - | TRBV9 | TGTGCCAGCAGCGGGCTCGGGGAGCAGTTCTTC | CASSGLGEQFF
TRBJ2-2 | - | TRBD1 | TRBV5-1 | TGCGCCAGCAGCTGGGGGCAGCGGACAGGGAACACCGGGGAGCTGTTTTTT | CASSWGQRTGNTGELFF
TRBJ2-1 | - | TRBD2 | TRBV27 | TGTGCCAGCCAGAGGGGGACTAGCTACAATGAGCAGTTCTTC | CASQRGTSYNEQFF
TRBJ1-4 | - | TRBD1 | TRBV5-1 | TGCGCCAGCAGCCCCGGGACAGGTGATGAAAAACTGTTTTTT | CASSPGTGDEKLFF
TRBJ2-3 | - | - | TRBV30 | TGTGCCTGGACCAGCGGCCGCACAGATACGCAGTATTTT | CAWTSGRTDTQYF
TRBJ1-2 | few | - | TRBV19 | TGTGCCAGTAGTCCCGGGAAGAACTATGGCTACACCTTC | CASSPGKNYGYTF
TRBJ1-1 | - | TRBD1 | TRBV10-2 | TGCGCCAGCAGGGATACAGGGGCCACTGAAGCTTTCTTT | CASRDTGATEAFF
TRBJ2-5 | - | TRBD1 | TRBV6-5 | TGTGCCAGCAGCCAATCCCTGGGGACAGTGGAGACCCAGTACTTC | CASSQSLGTVETQYF
TRBJ2-3 | - | TRBD2 | TRBV7-2 | TGTGCCAGCAGCTTGCAGGCTAGCGGGATACACACAGATACGCAGTATTTT | CASSLQASGIHTDTQYF
TRBJ2-3 | - | - | TRBV19 | TGTGCCAGTAGGACTCAACAGGGAGATACGCAGTATTTT | CASRTQQGDTQYF
TRBJ1-1 | - | - | TRBV5-1 | TGCGCCAGCAGCTTGTCCTACAGAGACACTGAAGCTTTCTTT | CASSLSYRDTEAFF
TRBJ1-5 | - | TRBD1 | TRBV28 | TGTGCCAGCAGTCCCGCCCGAGGACAGGGAGAACAGCCCCAGCATTTT | CASSPARGQGEQPQHF
TRBJ2-5 | - | TRBD1 | TRBV5-1 | TGCGCCAGCAGCTCGACAGGGTGGGAGACCCAGTACTTC | CASSSTGWETQYF
TRBJ1-5 | - | - | TRBV3-1/TRBV3-2 | TGTGCCAGCAGCCAAGCGTCGCGCGATAATCAGCCCCAGCATTTT | CASSQASRDNQPQHF
TRBJ1-6 | - | - | TRBV15 | TGTGCCACCAGCAGAGATGCGGCCCAGAGTGCACCCCTCCACTTT | CATSRDAAQSAPLHF
TRBJ2-1 | - | TRBD2 | TRBV29-1 | TGCAGCGTTGAAGGGGGGACTAGCGGGGACAATGAGCAGTTCTTC | CSVEGGTSGDNEQFF
TRBJ1-4 | few | TRBD1 | TRBV19 | TGTGCCAGTAGTATCCCGACAGGGGGGCATGAAAAACTGTTTTTT | CASSIPTGGHEKLFF
TRBJ2-3 | once | TRBD1 | TRBV24-1 | TGTGCCACCAGTGACTCAATACCGGGGACAGGGTATAGCACAGATACGCAGTATTTT | CATSDSIPGTGYSTDTQYF
TRBJ2-5 | - | - | TRBV28 | TGTGCCAGCAGTTTAAATAGGGGCTCCAGGCACTTC | CASSLNRGSRHF
TRBJ1-1 | - | - | TRBV19 | TGTGCCAGTAGTTCACAGGGTAATATAAGGACTGAAGCTTTCTTT | CASSSQGNIRTEAFF
TRBJ2-3 | - | TRBD2 | TRBV20-1 | TGCAGTGCTAGTCTCCCTAGCGGGAGGGCCACAGATACGCAGTATTTT | CSASLPSGRATDTQYF
TRBJ2-6 | - | - | TRBV6-2/TRBV6-3 | TGTGCCAGCAGTTACTTGTGGCCTTCTGGGGCCAACGTCCTGACTTTC | CASSYLWPSGANVLTF
TRBJ2-3 | - | TRBD2 | TRBV5-4 | TGTGCCAGCAGCTTGGGACTAGCGGGACCCACAGATACGCAGTATTTT | CASSLGLAGPTDTQYF
TRBJ2-1 | - | - | TRBV5-5 | TGTGCCAGCAGCTTGGAGGGGTATGAGCAGTTCTTC | CASSLEGYEQFF
TRBJ1-4 | - | - | TRBV6-5 | TGTGCCAGCAGTTACGGGGGAGGCAAACATGAAAAACTGTTTTTT | CASSYGGGKHEKLFF
TRBJ2-7 | once | - | TRBV6-2/TRBV6-3 | TGTGCCAGCAGCACGGTCTCCTACGAGCAGTACTTC | CASSTVSYEQYF